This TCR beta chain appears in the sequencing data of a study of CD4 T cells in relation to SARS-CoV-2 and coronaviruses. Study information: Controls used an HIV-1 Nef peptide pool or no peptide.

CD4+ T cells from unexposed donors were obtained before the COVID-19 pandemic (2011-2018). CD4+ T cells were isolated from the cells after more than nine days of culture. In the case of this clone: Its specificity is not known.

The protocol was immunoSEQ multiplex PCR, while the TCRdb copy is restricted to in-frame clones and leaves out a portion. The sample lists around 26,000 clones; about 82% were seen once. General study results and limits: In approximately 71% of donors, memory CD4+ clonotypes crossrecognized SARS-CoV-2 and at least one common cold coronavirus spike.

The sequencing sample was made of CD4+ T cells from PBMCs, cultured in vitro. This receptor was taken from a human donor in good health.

The DNA for the CDR3 is TGTGCCAGCAGCTTAGCAGGACTAGCGGTACGGGGGACCCAGTACTTC. Its protein is CASSLAGLAVRGTQYF. The chain is built from TRBV7-2 and TRBJ2-5; 10 nucleotides agree with TRBD2. The junction had 8 bases not matched to a gene; V was cut back by 0 bases and J by 7 bases. CDR1 SGHTA and CDR2 FQGNSA come from the germline V gene. The CDR3 is 16 residues long. Variable domain in full (rest from reference TRBV7-2 and TRBJ2-5): GAGVSQSPSNKVTEKGKDVELRCDPISGHTALYWYRQSLGQGLEFLIYFQGNSAPDKSGLPSDRFSAERTGGSVSTLTIQRTQQEDSAVYLCASSLAGLAVRGTQYFGPGTRLLVL.